These 2 T cell receptor beta chains originate from one sample sequenced in a study of cytomegalovirus exposure and HLA in healthy donors. PCR used 60 Vbeta primers and 13 Jbeta primers. Data came from immunoSEQ multiplex PCR; TCRdb stores just in-frame clones and leaves some out. The top ten clones hold around 0.98% of a sample with fewer than 200,000 clones, 87% of them seen once. Sequencing used PBMCs. Receptors were obtained from a boy aged 2 to 9 in good health and CMV-seronegative.

The genes are TRBV6-5 and TRBJ1-1; 7 positions agree with TRBD1. Per germline, CDR1 MNHEY and CDR2 SVGAGI. With V trimmed by 8 bases and J by 0 bases, 6 bases remained unmatched. The CDR3 contains 14 residues. CDR3 residues: CASGRTGLNTEAFF. Here the CDR3 DNA reads TGTGCCAGCGGGAGGACAGGTTTGAACACTGAAGCTTTCTTT.

This clone showed up just once. The V and J genes are TRBV2 and TRBJ1-5; D is ambiguous. Germline V gives CDR1 SNHLY, CDR2 FYNNEI. The CDR3 is 14 amino acids. V lost 7 bases, J lost 2 bases, and 12 bases lay in between. CDR3: CASKANSGNQPQHF. CDR3 coding DNA: TGTGCCAGCAAAGCCAATTCGGGCAATCAGCCCCAGCATTTT.